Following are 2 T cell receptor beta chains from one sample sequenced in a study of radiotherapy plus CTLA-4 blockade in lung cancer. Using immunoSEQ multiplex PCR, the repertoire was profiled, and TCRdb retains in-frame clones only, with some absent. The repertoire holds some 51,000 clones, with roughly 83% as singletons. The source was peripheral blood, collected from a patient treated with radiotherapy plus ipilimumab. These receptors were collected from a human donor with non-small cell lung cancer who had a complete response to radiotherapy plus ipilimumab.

The CDR3 DNA reads TGTGCCAGCAGTCCGTGGACAGCACCCTACGAGCAGTACGTC. It yields the protein CASSPWTAPYEQYV. This chain links TRBV27 with TRBJ2-7, with D tentatively TRBD1 (6 bases). The CDR3 has 14 residues. Germline V CDR1 and CDR2: MNHEY, SMNVEV (reference sequence). Between the trimmed V and J ends, which lost 5 bases and 2 bases, there was a span of 13 bases.

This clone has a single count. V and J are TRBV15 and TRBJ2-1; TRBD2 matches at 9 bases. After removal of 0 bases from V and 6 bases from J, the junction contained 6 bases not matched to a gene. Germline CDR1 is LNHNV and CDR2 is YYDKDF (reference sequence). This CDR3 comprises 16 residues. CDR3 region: CATSRDLAGSLNEQFF. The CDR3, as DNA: TGTGCCACCAGCAGAGATCTAGCGGGATCCCTCAATGAGCAGTTCTTC.